The 29 T cell receptor beta chains below come from one sample, sequenced in a study of regulatory T cells in long-lasting Graves disease (dated by TCRdb to the early 2020s). The protocol used for the library was multiplex PCR. The listed sequencing device is Illumina HiSeq 4000. iRepertoire HTBI primers and Arm-PCR amplification of CDR3 regions were used to construct TCR beta libraries. TCRdb handled the public reads itself, with Q25 trimming in fastp and clone calling in MiXCR, and kept productive beta chains. Each CDR3 protein appears once, grouped with its most common genes and DNA. The sample table shows 350,000 to 450,000 distinct CDR3 sequences, and 15% are seen once. The top ten clones comprise about a sixth of the sample. Per the publication, the time point label means: newly diagnosed GD, antithyroid drugs for less than 3 months. For both TCR sequencing and RNA sequencing, RNA was extracted from PBMCs in TRIzol.

Separately, the same data were catalogued under a study of T cells in Graves' hyperthyroidism and ophthalmopathy.

The sample here was peripheral blood mononuclear cells (PBMCs), taken at new diagnosis, from a patient treated with antithyroid drugs. These receptors all come from a woman aged 25-40 years with Graves disease. Donor details come from another sample of the same person, matched by shared clones.

This clonotype was detected a few times. The chain recombines TRBV4-1 with TRBJ2-2; maybe TRBD1 (6 bases). V was trimmed by 3 bases and J by 0 bases, leaving 20 bases between them. Per germline, CDR1 MGHRA and CDR2 YSYEKL. This CDR3 has 19 amino acids. DNA of the CDR3: TGCGCCAGCAGCCATCCCGCCGGTGACAGGCGATCGAACACCGGGGAGCTGTTTTTT. This sequence encodes CASSHPAGDRRSNTGELFF.

V and J are TRBV15 and TRBJ2-4; the D gene is possibly TRBD2 (6 bases). Trimming stripped 3 bases from V and 0 bases from J, with 12 bases between. The CDR3 is made up of 16 amino acids. Germline assignment: CDR1 LNHNV and CDR2 YYDKDF (reference sequence). CDR3 DNA: TGTGCCACCAGCAGCGGGAGTGGGGGAGCCAAAAACATTCAGTACTTC. Translating it yields CATSSGSGGAKNIQYF.

V gene TRBV20-1 combines with J gene TRBJ1-2; the D is unclear. This CDR3 comprises 13 residues. The V gene's germline CDR1 is DFQATT and CDR2 SNEGSKA (reference sequence). V lost 6 bases and J 3 bases, leaving 14 bases between the germline ends. CDR3 amino acids: CSAQEYSDYGYTF. Here the CDR3 DNA reads TGCAGTGCCCAGGAATACAGTGACTATGGCTACACCTTC.

This clonotype was seen repeatedly, ten times or more. The genes are TRBV10-3 and TRBJ2-1; TRBD1 is a possible D gene (5 bases). V lost 2 bases, J lost 7 bases, and 9 bases lay in between. The CDR3 runs 13 residues. Germline V gene lookup returns CDR1 ENHRY and CDR2 SYGVKD. DNA of the CDR3: TGTGCCATCAGTGAGCAAGGGGTGAATGAGCAGTTCTTC. The encoded protein is CAISEQGVNEQFF.

This clonotype occurred a few times. The DNA for the CDR3 is TGTGCCAGCAGCGTACGGGGGGATACGCAGTATTTT. Its protein product is CASSVRGDTQYF. The J gene is TRBJ2-3, the V gene TRBV9; D may be TRBD2 (6 bases). This CDR3 region has 12 residues. Trimming stripped 1 base from V and 6 bases from J, with 6 bases between. Germline loops: CDR1 SGDLS, CDR2 YYNGEE.

This clonotype was observed a handful of times. This sequence joins TRBV6-1 and TRBJ2-6; 9 bases line up with TRBD2. The CDR3 length is 15 residues. V lost 8 bases and J lost 2; bases outside the gene matches: 4. Germline values: CDR1 MNHNS, CDR2 SASEGT. CDR3 nucleotides: TGTGCCAGCGGTAGCGGGAGTCCTGGGGCCAACGTCCTGACTTTC. The encoded protein is CASGSGSPGANVLTF.

The chain uses TRBV24-1 and TRBJ2-5; possibly TRBD2 for D (6 bases). The CDR3 consists of 16 residues. The germline V gene has CDR1 KGHDR and CDR2 SFDVKD. V lost 0 bases, J lost 5 bases, and 15 bases lay in between. This CDR3 is CATSDLGGTVGETQYF. CDR3 DNA sequence: TGTGCCACCAGTGATTTGGGCGGGACTGTGGGTGAGACCCAGTACTTC.

The chain recombines TRBV12-3 or TRBV12-4 with TRBJ1-2, with D maybe TRBD1 (5 bases). V lost 0 bases to trimming and J lost 8 bases, with 16 bases between them. The CDR3 runs to 15 residues. CDR3 residues: CASSLAGEGLRGYTF. For the CDR3, the DNA is TGTGCCAGCAGTTTAGCGGGCGAGGGGCTGAGGGGCTACACCTTC.

This clonotype was seen many times. The J gene is TRBJ2-7, the V gene TRBV28, with D tentatively TRBD1 or TRBD2 (7 bases each). The CDR3 is made up of 14 amino acids. Germline V gene data show CDR1 as MDHEN and CDR2 as SYDVKM. Trimming removed 8 bases at V and 3 bases at J, with 17 bases between. The CDR3 nucleotides are TGTGCCAGCGAGAGCGGGACAGTATACTACGAGCAGTACTTC. Residues: CASESGTVYYEQYF.

The sample holds many counts of this clonotype. This chain links TRBV5-1 with TRBJ1-1; perhaps TRBD1 as D (5 bases). Germline values: CDR1 SGHRS, CDR2 YFSETQ. V dropped 4 bases and J dropped 0 bases, with 10 bases sitting between them. CDR3 size: 14 residues. CDR3 sequence (DNA): TGCGCCAGCAGCGCGGACATTATGAACACTGAAGCTTTCTTT. This gives the protein CASSADIMNTEAFF.

This clonotype was counted ten times or more. This sequence joins TRBV6-5 and TRBJ2-7; TRBD1 might be the D (6 bases). The V gene lost 1 base and the J gene lost 0 bases, with 13 bases spanning the gap. The length of the CDR3 is 16 residues. Germline loops: CDR1 MNHEY, CDR2 SVGAGI. The CDR3 nucleotides read TGTGCCAGCAGTTACTTGTTGGCAGGGGACTCCTACGAGCAGTACTTC. It translates to CASSYLLAGDSYEQYF.

The chain carries TRBV7-9 and TRBJ2-1; TRBD2 matches 14 bases. CDR3 size: 15 residues. J gave up 8 bases and V 5 bases, and 5 bases lay outside the gene matches. The germline gives CDR1 SEHNR, CDR2 FQNEAQ (reference sequence). This CDR3 reads CASSDPGLAGDEQFF. CDR3 bases: TGTGCCAGCAGCGACCCGGGACTAGCGGGAGATGAGCAGTTCTTC.

At least ten counts were recorded for this clonotype. DNA for the CDR3: TGTGCCAGCAGCCAAGGTGGGGGGCAAGGCGCTGAAGCTTTCTTT. Encoded protein: CASSQGGGQGAEAFF. The chain joins TRBV3-1 to TRBJ1-1; perhaps TRBD1 as D (6 bases). In germline, CDR1 is LGHDT, CDR2 YNNKEL (reference sequence). V was pared by 1 base and J by 6 bases, with 15 bases between. The CDR3 totals 15 residues. The whole variable domain, filled in from reference TRBV3-1 and TRBJ1-1, reads DTAVSQTPKYLVTQMGNDKSIKCEQNLGHDTMYWYKQDSKKFLKIMFSYNNKELIINETVPNRFSPKSPDKAHLNLHINSLELGDSAVYFCASSQGGGQGAEAFFGQGTRLTVV.

This clonotype was detected many times. The chain is built from TRBV2 and TRBJ2-7; 8 nucleotides align to TRBD1. The V and J ends lost 2 bases and 7 bases, in that order; junction bases with no gene match: 16. The CDR3 spans 17 residues. Germline V gives CDR1 SNHLY, CDR2 FYNNEI. CDR3 loop: CASSEILDRGHFYEQYF. In DNA, the CDR3 is TGTGCCAGCAGTGAAATCCTTGACAGGGGACATTTCTATGAGCAGTACTTC.

This clonotype appeared many times. The chain combines TRBV18 with TRBJ2-1, with 7 bases identical to TRBD2. This CDR3 spans 17 amino acids. Germline CDR1 reads KGHSH; CDR2 reads LQKENI. Trimming removed 1 base from V and 2 bases from J; junction bases left unmatched: 8. Written as DNA, the CDR3 is TGTGCCAGCTCACCACGGAGCAGCGGGACCACCTACAATGAGCAGTTCTTC. Translating gives CASSPRSSGTTYNEQFF.

This clonotype has at least ten counts. This rearrangement joins TRBV7-6 to TRBJ2-1; 7 bases agree with TRBD1. The V gene end was trimmed by 3 bases and the J gene end by 2 bases; junction bases not matched to a gene: 10. Per the germline V gene, CDR1 is SGHVS and CDR2 is FNYEAQ. CDR3 length: 17 residues. The CDR3 spells CASSFIARDRAYNEQFF. The DNA of the CDR3 is TGTGCCAGCAGCTTCATCGCCCGAGACAGGGCCTACAATGAGCAGTTCTTC.

As regards this clonotype: Being one base from a much bigger clone, this may be a read error. This chain links TRBV18 with TRBJ2-7; perhaps TRBD1 as D (6 bases). The germline V gene has CDR1 KGHSH and CDR2 LQKENI. CDR3 size: 14 residues. The CDR3 DNA follows: TGTGCCTGCTCACCATCGGACAGTTCCTACGAGCAGTACTTC. Translation gives CACSPSDSSYEQYF.

This clonotype was recorded once. V gene TRBV11-2 combines with J gene TRBJ2-3; D is possibly TRBD1 (6 bases). This CDR3 has 14 amino acids. CDR1 SGHAT and CDR2 FQNNGV come from the germline V gene. The ends were cut back, 4 bases at V and 5 bases at J, with 13 bases in the middle. CDR3 residues: CASSSARGQDTQYF. CDR3 coding DNA: TGTGCCAGCAGCTCGGCAAGGGGACAAGATACGCAGTATTTT.

This clonotype showed up many times. The chain joins TRBV2 to TRBJ2-1; the match to TRBD2 covers 8 bases. The J segment lost 3 bases and the V segment lost 0 bases, leaving 4 bases of the junction unmatched. Germline V gene sequence: CDR1 SNHLY, CDR2 FYNNEI. CDR3 length: 16 residues. CDR3 protein: CASSEAGGTSYNEQFF. CDR3 in DNA: TGTGCCAGCAGTGAAGCGGGAGGGACTAGCTACAATGAGCAGTTCTTC.

DNA for the CDR3: TGCAGCGTTGAAGTTGTAGCGGGAGGGCCAGGCGAGCAGTACTTC. It translates to CSVEVVAGGPGEQYF. The chain is built from TRBV29-1 and TRBJ2-7, with 11 bases matching TRBD2. Germline loops: CDR1 SQVTM, CDR2 ANQGSEA. V shed 1 base and J 6 bases; nucleotides not matched to a gene: 8. This CDR3 is 15 amino acids long.

This clonotype was detected ten times or more. This chain connects TRBV5-6 to TRBJ1-1; D ambiguous. Germline lookup yields CDR1 SGHDT and CDR2 YYEEEE. Trimming left V 4 bases short and J 1 base short, with 11 bases between. This CDR3 spans 14 amino acids. CDR3 in DNA: TGTGCCAGCAGCGGAGGAGCAGCGAACACTGAAGCTTTCTTT. Its protein product is CASSGGAANTEAFF.

As to this clonotype: Possible read error: a much larger clone is one base away. The conserved phenylalanine or tryptophan is not found at the CDR3 terminus, so this likely reflects a read error. The chain combines TRBV10-1 with TRBJ2-7, with D perhaps TRBD1 (6 bases). Trimming shortened V by 0 bases and J by 6 bases, and 18 bases separated the two germline ends. There are 16 residues in the CDR3. Germline-derived CDR1 and CDR2 are WNHNN and SYGVQD (reference sequence). This CDR3 reads CASSESQKVQGSEQYL. DNA of the CDR3: TGCGCCAGCAGTGAGTCTCAAAAAGTACAGGGATCCGAGCAGTACCTC.

This clonotype was recorded at least ten times. The chain couples TRBV30 to TRBJ1-4; D possibly corresponds to TRBD1 (6 bases). Trimming pared 3 bases from V and 8 bases from J, leaving 10 bases between. Germline lookup yields CDR1 GTSNPN and CDR2 SVGIG (reference sequence). This CDR3 comprises 12 residues. This chain's CDR3 is CAWSDTGEKLFF. In nucleotides, the CDR3 is TGTGCCTGGAGCGACACAGGGGAAAAACTGTTTTTT.

The rearrangement joins TRBV6-1 to TRBJ2-7; D is unresolved. CDR3 length: 14 amino acids. CDR1 and CDR2 (germline): MNHNS, SASEGT. V shed 6 bases and J shed 2 bases, with 14 bases lying between them. CDR3: CASSRPDVPYEQYF. The DNA of the CDR3 is TGTGCCAGCAGCAGACCCGACGTACCCTACGAGCAGTACTTC.

This clonotype came up many times. CDR3 sequence reads: CASIDSYNEQFF. The DNA of the CDR3 is TGTGCCAGCATAGACTCCTACAATGAGCAGTTCTTC. The rearrangement links TRBV19 to TRBJ2-1; D is uncertain. Germline CDR1 and CDR2: LNHDA and SQIVND (reference sequence). The V and J ends lost 9 bases and 0 bases respectively, with 6 bases between them. CDR3 length: 12 amino acids.

At least ten counts were recorded for this clonotype. This chain uses TRBV12-3 or TRBV12-4 with TRBJ2-1; D is undetermined. V was clipped by 6 bases and J by 10 bases, with 13 bases between them. The CDR3 consists of 12 residues. The CDR3 here is CASSQSYPEQFF. As DNA, the CDR3 is TGTGCCAGCAGCCAAAGTTATCCCGAGCAGTTCTTC.

The genes are TRBV6-2 or TRBV6-3 and TRBJ2-3; D tentatively fits TRBD1 or TRBD2 (5 bases each). The CDR3 spans 16 residues. CDR1 and CDR2 from the germline V gene are MNHEY and SVGEGT. Trimming pared 0 bases from V and 7 bases from J, leaving 17 bases between. CDR3 coding DNA: TGTGCCAGCAGTTACTCTTCTAGCTGGGGCCAAAATACGCAGTATTTT. It is translated as CASSYSSSWGQNTQYF.

This clonotype was detected a few times. V usage is TRBV9 and J usage is TRBJ2-3; TRBD2 might be the D (6 bases). Looked up from germline, CDR1 is SGDLS and CDR2 is YYNGEE. The CDR3 spans 16 residues. V was trimmed by 2 bases and J by 3 bases, leaving 16 bases between them. Written as DNA, the CDR3 is TGTGCCAGCAGCGTGAGAGGCGGGACGGCGACAGATACGCAGTATTTT. Its protein product is CASSVRGGTATDTQYF.

Many counts were recorded for this clonotype. V is TRBV3-1 and J is TRBJ1-6, with 9 bases matching TRBD1. J lost 7 bases, V lost 4 bases, and 8 bases had no gene match. CDR1 and CDR2 from the germline V gene are LGHDT and YNNKEL (reference sequence). The CDR3 loop spans 16 amino acids. CDR3: CASSPSLGQGNSPLHF. CDR3 bases: TGTGCCAGCAGCCCGTCCCTGGGACAGGGAAATTCACCCCTCCACTTT.